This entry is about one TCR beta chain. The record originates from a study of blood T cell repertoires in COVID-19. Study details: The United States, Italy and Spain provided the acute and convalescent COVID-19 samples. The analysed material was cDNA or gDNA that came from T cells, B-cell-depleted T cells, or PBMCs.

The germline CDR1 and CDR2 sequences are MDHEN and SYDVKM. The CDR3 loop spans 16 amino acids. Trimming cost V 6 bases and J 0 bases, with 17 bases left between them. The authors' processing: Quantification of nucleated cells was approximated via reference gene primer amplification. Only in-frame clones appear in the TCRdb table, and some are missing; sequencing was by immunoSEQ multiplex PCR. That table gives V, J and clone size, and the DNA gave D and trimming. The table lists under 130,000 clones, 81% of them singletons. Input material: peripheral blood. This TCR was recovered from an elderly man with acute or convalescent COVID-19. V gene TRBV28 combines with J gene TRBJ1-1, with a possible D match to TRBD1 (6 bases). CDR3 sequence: CASSRGGGTLNTEAFF. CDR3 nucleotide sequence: TGTGCCAGCAGCCGAGGGGGAGGGACTTTGAACACTGAAGCTTTCTTT.